The source of this T cell receptor beta chain is a study of regulatory T cells in long-lasting Graves disease. The study's findings and limits: Newly diagnosed disease favored TRBV20-1 and TRBJ2-1 over persistent disease.

This clonotype was detected many times. As yet, its antigen is unknown. One end of the junction varies from germline; a read error may be responsible. Per the germline V gene, CDR1 is MNHEY and CDR2 is SMNVEV (reference sequence). This CDR3 contains 15 residues. Specified time point: persistent/refractory GD, antithyroid drugs over 5 years with positive TRAb. The TCR library used RNA extracted from PBMCs. Library construction for TCR beta used iRepertoire HTBI primers and Arm-PCR of CDR3 regions. Each CDR3 protein gets one entry after TCRdb re-called the multiplex PCR reads with MiXCR. The sample carries 400,000 to 500,000 distinct CDR3 sequences, around 21% recorded once.

The TCR sequence derives from a female donor with Graves disease. The V call is TRBV27, the J call TRBJ2-6; D unresolved. The specimen comprised peripheral blood mononuclear cells (PBMCs), sampled when the disease was refractory, from a patient treated with antithyroid drugs. For the CDR3, the DNA is TGTGCCAGTAGTTTAAGCCTCTCTGGGGCCAACGTCCTGACTTTC. It specifies CASSLSLSGANVLTF.